Given below is one T cell receptor beta chain in context. In the PCR, 60 Vbeta and 13 Jbeta primers were used. Sequencing was performed with immunoSEQ multiplex PCR; in TCRdb, only in-frame clones are kept and a portion is missing. This table has 150,000 to 200,000 clones, roughly 77% appearing once. The data were taken from a study of cytomegalovirus exposure and HLA in healthy donors. The CDR3 loop spans 15 amino acids. CDR1 and CDR2 from the germline V gene are MNHNS and SASEGT. The ends lost 4 bases at V and 2 bases at J; junction bases unmatched: 4. Sequences were obtained from PBMCs. The sequence was obtained from a woman between 40 and 55 years old in good health and CMV-seropositive. The rearrangement uses TRBV6-1 and TRBJ2-7; 11 bases map to TRBD2. The CDR3 bases are TGTGCCAGCAGTGGGATAGCGGGAGGGCCCTACGAGCAGTACTTC. Amino acid sequence: CASSGIAGGPYEQYF.